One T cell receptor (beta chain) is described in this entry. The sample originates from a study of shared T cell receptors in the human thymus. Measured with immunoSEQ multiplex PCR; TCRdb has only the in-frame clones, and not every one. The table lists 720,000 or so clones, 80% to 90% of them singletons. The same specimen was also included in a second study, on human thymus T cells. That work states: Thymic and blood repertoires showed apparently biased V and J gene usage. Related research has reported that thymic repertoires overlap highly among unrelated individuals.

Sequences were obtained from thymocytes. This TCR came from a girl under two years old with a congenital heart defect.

The CDR3 nucleotides are TGTGCCAGCAGCGCCTGGGACAGCTCGGCTTTCTTT. Translating gives CASSAWDSSAFF. The chain has TRBV5-6 and TRBJ1-1; 7 positions agree with TRBD1. Germline V gives CDR1 SGHDT, CDR2 YYEEEE. CDR3 length: 12 residues. V was pared by 4 bases and J by 11 bases, with 8 bases of the junction left unmatched.